This TCR beta chain was identified during a study of T cells in Graves' hyperthyroidism and ophthalmopathy. In this sample, this clonotype turned up many times. Its matching antigen is unknown. Findings of the study overall: Among clonotypes expanded in thyroid above 0.001, most were also found in blood.

Germline V gene lookup returns CDR1 MNHEY and CDR2 SMNVEV (reference sequence). V was cut by 3 bases and J by 3 bases, with 9 bases left in between. The CDR3 spans 14 residues. It was RNA transcripts that yielded the amplified TCR beta CDR3 regions. In the first-round RT-PCR of the TCR CDR3, the HTBI primer set was used. One entry per CDR3 protein results from TCRdb running MiXCR on the multiplex PCR reads. The table shows about 350,000 distinct CDR3 sequences, with around 18% occurring only once. The chain combines TRBV27 with TRBJ1-5; D is uncertain. The clonotype was recovered from a middle-aged woman with Graves' ophthalmopathy. The sequencing input was blood. For the CDR3, the DNA is TGTGCCAGCAGTTTGAAAGGGATCAATCAGCCCCAGCATTTT. This translates into CASSLKGINQPQHF.